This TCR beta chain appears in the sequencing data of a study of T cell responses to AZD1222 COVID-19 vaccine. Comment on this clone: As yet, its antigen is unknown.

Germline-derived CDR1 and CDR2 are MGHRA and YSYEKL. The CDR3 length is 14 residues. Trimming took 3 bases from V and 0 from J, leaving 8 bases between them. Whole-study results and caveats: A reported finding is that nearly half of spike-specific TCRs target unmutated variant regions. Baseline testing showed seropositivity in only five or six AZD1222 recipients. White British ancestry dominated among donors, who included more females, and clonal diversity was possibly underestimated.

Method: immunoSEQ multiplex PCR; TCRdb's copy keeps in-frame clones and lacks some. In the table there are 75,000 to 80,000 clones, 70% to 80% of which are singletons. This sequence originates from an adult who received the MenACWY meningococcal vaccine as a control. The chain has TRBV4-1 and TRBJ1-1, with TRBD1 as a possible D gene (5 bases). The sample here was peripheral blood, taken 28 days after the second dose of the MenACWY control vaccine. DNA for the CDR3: TGCGCCAGCAGCCACGGGACTGTGAACACTGAAGCTTTCTTT. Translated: CASSHGTVNTEAFF.